This is a list of T cell receptor beta chains from one sample in a study of blood T cell repertoires in COVID-19. Sequenced by immunoSEQ multiplex PCR; TCRdb stores in-frame clones only, minus some. The data show hundreds of thousands of clones, with 86% seen just once and roughly 4% held by the top ten. Sample: PBMCs or T cells enriched from blood (not recorded which). All receptors derive from a woman aged 25 to 45 who had been exposed to COVID-19. Each CDR3 is given with its conserved first and last residue. The D gene is left open where the match is weak. Rows may omit the clone size; those that give it use once, few, many or a size class.

j_call clone_size d_call v_call cdr3_nt cdr3_aa
TRBJ1-1 - - TRBV6-5 TGTGCCAGCAGGCTGGGTGGGAGGGGCACTGAAGCTTTCTTT CASRLGGRGTEAFF
TRBJ2-7 - TRBD1 TRBV5-6 TGTGCCAGCAGCCATTCACAGGGGGCAGCCTACGAGCAGTACTTC CASSHSQGAAYEQYF
TRBJ1-5 - TRBD1 TRBV6-1 TGTGCCAGCAGTGAATTAGAAACAGGGGCCCATCAGCCCCAGCATTTT CASSELETGAHQPQHF
TRBJ2-5 - TRBD2 TRBV6-5 TGTGCCAGCAGACGCGGGGGACGAAGGGAGACCCAGTACTTC CASRRGGRRETQYF
TRBJ1-3 - - TRBV9 TGTGCCAGCAGCGTAGAGGGGTTCTCTGGAAACACCATATATTTT CASSVEGFSGNTIYF
TRBJ2-1 - TRBD2 TRBV6-5 TGTGCCAGCATTTCGTCAATAGCGGGGAGCAATGAGCAGTTCTTC CASISSIAGSNEQFF
TRBJ2-7 once - TRBV29-1 TGCAGCGTTGAAATAGATGGAGGCTCCTACGAGCAGTACTTC CSVEIDGGSYEQYF
TRBJ2-1 - TRBD1 TRBV24-1 TGTGCCACCAGTAACTCTGGACAGGGTTCCGGTGAGCAGTTCTTC CATSNSGQGSGEQFF
TRBJ2-7 few TRBD1 TRBV6-1 TGTGCCAGCAGTGTTGCCTTCCGGGACAGGGTTCACGAGCAGTACTTC CASSVAFRDRVHEQYF
TRBJ1-6 - TRBD1 TRBV5-4 TGTGCCAGCAGCTCGACCTATTCCGGGACAGGGGGCGATAATTCACCCCTCCACTTT CASSSTYSGTGGDNSPLHF
TRBJ1-2 - - TRBV28 TGTGCCAGCAGTTCCCCCGCGGCGGGCGGAGCCTATGGCTACACCTTC CASSSPAAGGAYGYTF
TRBJ2-7 many - TRBV2 TGTGCCAGCAGCGAGGGGGGGACCAACTACGAGCAGTACTTC CASSEGGTNYEQYF
TRBJ2-3 - TRBD2 TRBV24-1 TGTGCCACCAGTGATCTAGCGGGGCGCCCGGGTACGCAGTATTTT CATSDLAGRPGTQYF
TRBJ1-2 - TRBD1 TRBV29-1 TGCAGCGTTGTCCCCCTCGGACAGGCCCTAGAGGGCTACACCTTC CSVVPLGQALEGYTF
TRBJ2-2 - TRBD1 TRBV27 TGTGCCAGCAGTTTATCGAGGGACAGGGGGACCGGGGAGCTGTTTTTT CASSLSRDRGTGELFF
TRBJ2-7 - TRBD1 TRBV6-1 TGTGCCAGCAGTGAACCGGGACAGGGAGACTACGAGCAGTACTTC CASSEPGQGDYEQYF
TRBJ1-4 - TRBD1 TRBV7-8 TGTGCCAGCAGCTTAAGACAGGGAGGAACTAATGAAAAACTGTTTTTT CASSLRQGGTNEKLFF
TRBJ1-1 - - TRBV7-6 TGTGCCAGCAGAAGCCACACTGAAGCTTTCTTT CASRSHTEAFF
TRBJ1-2 - - TRBV28 TGTGCCAGCAGCAGGGACTATGGCTACACCTTC CASSRDYGYTF
TRBJ2-7 - - TRBV30 TGTGCCTGGGGGCCGGGGATCTACGAGCAGTACTTC CAWGPGIYEQYF
TRBJ1-2 - TRBD1 TRBV11-2 TGTGCCAGCAGCTTAGAGACGATACAGGGGTTGAATTTGGGTGGCTACACCTTC CASSLETIQGLNLGGYTF
TRBJ1-4 - - TRBV5-4 TGTGCCACCTCCGAAGCCCACTCTCCTGGGAGTCTGGGTGAAAAACTGTTTTTT CATSEAHSPGSLGEKLFF
TRBJ1-2 - - TRBV6-2/TRBV6-3 TGTGCCAGCAGTTACACGCTCACAGGGAATGGCTACACCTTC CASSYTLTGNGYTF
TRBJ2-3 once TRBD1 TRBV19 TGTGCCAGTAGTGGGGACAGGAAAAGCACAGATACGCAGTATTTT CASSGDRKSTDTQYF
TRBJ2-3 - TRBD2 TRBV14 TGTGCCAGCAGCGCCCGGACTAGCGGGGGGGGAACAGATACGCAGTATTTT CASSARTSGGGTDTQYF
TRBJ1-5 once - TRBV30 TGTGCCTGGAGTGTAGCGAATCAGCCCCAGCATTTT CAWSVANQPQHF
TRBJ1-3 once - TRBV1 TGCACCAGCAGCCAAGATGCAGGCTGTCCTGGAAACACCATATATTTT CTSSQDAGCPGNTIYF